The 10 T cell receptor beta chains in this list originate from one sample, sequenced in a study of cytomegalovirus exposure and HLA in healthy donors. The study ran its PCR with 60 Vbeta and 13 Jbeta primers. This table comes from immunoSEQ multiplex PCR, and its TCRdb copy is limited to in-frame clones, with some not included. The profile shows some 130,000 clones, 60% to 85% of them singletons. Sequencing was done on a sample of PBMCs. These receptors all come from a man aged 30 to 45 in good health and CMV-seronegative.

V is TRBV7-9 and J is TRBJ2-7, with 8 bases matching TRBD2. Germline CDR1 is SEHNR and CDR2 is FQNEAQ (reference sequence). The V segment lost 3 bases and the J segment 5 bases; nucleotides outside the gene matches: 3. The CDR3 extends over 13 amino acids. CDR3 residues: CASSLAGGNEQYF. The CDR3 DNA reads TGTGCCAGCAGCTTGGCGGGGGGAAACGAGCAGTACTTC.

This sequence joins TRBV7-8 and TRBJ2-5; 7 positions match TRBD1. Germline CDR1 and CDR2: SGHVS and FQNEAQ. This CDR3 has 15 residues. The V gene end was trimmed by 5 bases and the J gene end by 2 bases; junction bases not matched to a gene: 8. This CDR3 is CASSLRTGAQETQYF. The DNA of the CDR3 is TGTGCCAGCAGCCTCAGGACAGGAGCTCAAGAGACCCAGTACTTC.

This chain joins TRBV29-1 and TRBJ2-7; 9 bases line up with TRBD2. Trimming took 5 bases from V and 4 from J; bases not matched to a gene: 9. This CDR3 spans 14 amino acids. Germline V gene data show CDR1 as SQVTM and CDR2 as ANQGSEA. CDR3 in amino acids: CSVQAGTSRYEQYF. The CDR3 DNA reads TGCAGCGTTCAGGCGGGGACTAGCAGATACGAGCAGTACTTC.

The chain links TRBV19 to TRBJ1-2; maybe TRBD1 (5 bases). Germline V gene sequence: CDR1 LNHDA, CDR2 SQIVND (reference sequence). Trimming shortened V by 6 bases and J by 6 bases, and 14 bases separated the two germline ends. There are 13 residues in the CDR3. CDR3 in DNA: TGTGCCAGTAGGGGGCCTCGTGGGGATGGCTACACCTTC. This codes for CASRGPRGDGYTF. The entire variable domain, with the rest obtained from reference TRBV19 and TRBJ1-2, is as follows: DGGITQSPKYLFRKEGQNVTLSCEQNLNHDAMYWYRQDPGQGLRLIYYSQIVNDFQKGDIAEGYSVSREKKESFPLTVTSAQKNPTAFYLCASRGPRGDGYTFGSGTRLTVV.

V and J are TRBV6-1 and TRBJ2-1; a weak D match, TRBD2 (6 bases). The CDR3 contains 17 residues. Germline values: CDR1 MNHNS, CDR2 SASEGT. Trimming removed 4 bases at V and 0 bases at J, with 16 bases between. The CDR3: CASSVSGTSSSYNEQFF. DNA of the CDR3: TGTGCCAGCAGTGTGTCGGGGACTTCGAGCTCCTACAATGAGCAGTTCTTC.

The chain recombines TRBV30 with TRBJ1-4, with D possibly TRBD1 on 6 matching bases. The V end lost 3 bases, the J end lost 4 bases, and 18 bases lay between the germline ends. The germline CDR1 and CDR2 sequences are GTSNPN and SVGIG (reference sequence). CDR3 length: 16 amino acids. The CDR3 is CAWSPTRTEVNEKLFF. CDR3 DNA sequence: TGTGCCTGGAGCCCGACCCGGACAGAAGTTAATGAAAAACTGTTTTTT.

This sequence joins TRBV6-6 and TRBJ2-5; D is unclear. The last part of the DNA fits TRBJ2-7 better; the J call may be wrong. Germline lookup yields CDR1 MNHNY and CDR2 SVGAGI (reference sequence). The CDR3 is made up of 15 amino acids. The CDR3 nucleotides are TGTGCCAGCAGTTCAACTCCGGGTAGTTGGGGCGAGCAGTACTTC. This sequence encodes CASSSTPGSWGEQYF.

This clone was recorded once. The chain couples TRBV4-1 to TRBJ2-1; 11 bases agree with TRBD2. CDR3 length: 17 residues. Germline trimming cut 3 bases from V and 12 bases from J; bases unmatched to any gene: 16. Germline values: CDR1 MGHRA, CDR2 YSYEKL. The DNA of the CDR3 is TGCGCCAGCAGCCAGTACCCATCGGGACTAGCGGTACTAATGCAGTTCTTC. Translation gives CASSQYPSGLAVLMQFF.

CDR3 nucleotide sequence: TGCGCCAGCAGCCAAGAGGCTAGCGGGAGAAATACCTACGAGCAGTACTTC. Translating it yields CASSQEASGRNTYEQYF. The V call is TRBV4-1, the J call TRBJ2-7; 10 bases fit TRBD2. V gave up 0 bases and J gave up 2 bases; unmatched junction bases: 7. The CDR3 length is 17 residues. The germline V gene has CDR1 MGHRA and CDR2 YSYEKL.

The V call is TRBV28, the J call TRBJ2-1, with D possibly being TRBD2 (5 bases). V was clipped by 8 bases and J by 1 base, with 18 bases between them. The germline V gene has CDR1 MDHEN and CDR2 SYDVKM. The CDR3 runs to 16 residues. In DNA, the CDR3 is TGTGCCAGCTGGGGTCGTGAGGGAAAATCCTACAATGAGCAGTTCTTC. Amino acid sequence: CASWGREGKSYNEQFF.